A selection of T cell receptor beta chains follows, all from one sample in a study of T cell responses to AZD1222 COVID-19 vaccine. Sequencing used immunoSEQ multiplex PCR; TCRdb keeps in-frame clones, though not all of them. Here the sample spans some 110,000 clones, approximately 86% being singletons. Source: peripheral blood, taken 28 days after the second AZD1222 dose. All receptors come from an adult who received the AZD1222 COVID-19 vaccine. CDR3s include the opening cysteine and the closing phenylalanine or tryptophan. D genes are given only for firm matches. Size tells how often a clone was seen (once, few, many) or the class of an expanded clone, and some rows leave it out.

-	TRBV19	TRBJ1-2	once	TGTGCCAGTAGTATAGCCGCCAGGGATGGCTACACCTTC	CASSIAARDGYTF
-	TRBV27	TRBJ2-1	-	TGTGCCAGCTCTACAGGGGCGGGATACAATGAGCAGTTCTTC	CASSTGAGYNEQFF
-	TRBV25-1	TRBJ2-7	-	TGTGCCTCGCTATCAGGGGACTACGAGCAGTACTTC	CASLSGDYEQYF
-	TRBV21-1	TRBJ1-5	-	TGTGCCAGCAGCAATGGCCGGGCAGTGGGGAATCAGCCCCAGCATTTT	CASSNGRAVGNQPQHF
-	TRBV6-5	TRBJ2-7	-	TGTGCCAGCAGTTCGTCCGGTTACGAGCAGTACTTC	CASSSSGYEQYF
-	TRBV13	TRBJ2-3	-	TGTGCCAGCAGCTTAAGACAGACTAGCACAGATACGCAGTATTTT	CASSLRQTSTDTQYF
TRBD1	TRBV10-3	TRBJ2-7	-	TGTGCCATCAGACCAGGACAGGGTTCCTACGAGCAGTACTTC	CAIRPGQGSYEQYF
-	TRBV4-3	TRBJ1-5	once	TGCGCCAGCAGCCAAGAACGCCTCCATCAGCCCCAGCATTTT	CASSQERLHQPQHF
-	TRBV28	TRBJ2-2	-	TGTGCCAGCAGTTTTTTCCCCGGGGAGCTGTTTTTT	CASSFFPGELFF
-	TRBV6-5	TRBJ1-5	-	TGTGCCAGCAGCTTCCGGGACACCAATCAGCCCCAGCATTTT	CASSFRDTNQPQHF
-	TRBV3-1/TRBV3-2	TRBJ1-3	-	TGTGCCAGCAGTACGAATTCTGGAAACACCATATATTTT	CASSTNSGNTIYF
TRBD1	TRBV3-1/TRBV3-2	TRBJ2-7	-	TGTGCCAGCAGCCAAGGGATAGGGGGCCGCCACGAGCAGTACTTC	CASSQGIGGRHEQYF
-	TRBV4-2	TRBJ2-7	-	TGTGCCAGCAGCCAAGATAAGGTGGACTACGAGCAGTACTTC	CASSQDKVDYEQYF
TRBD2	TRBV7-2	TRBJ2-3	once	TGTGCCAGCAGCTACCAAGCGGGAGGAAGAGATACGCAGTATTTT	CASSYQAGGRDTQYF
-	TRBV12-3/TRBV12-4	TRBJ1-2	-	TGTGCCAGCAGTTTAGAAGGGTACTATGGCTACACCTTC	CASSLEGYYGYTF
TRBD2	TRBV5-1	TRBJ2-7	-	TGCGCCAGCAGCGGGACTAGCGGGGCATACGAGGGCTACGAGCAGTACTTC	CASSGTSGAYEGYEQYF
TRBD1	TRBV12-5	TRBJ1-5	-	TGTGCTAGTGGTCTCCCTCCCGGGACAGGGGGTCGGAGCAATCAGCCCCAGCATTTT	CASGLPPGTGGRSNQPQHF
-	TRBV9	TRBJ1-4	-	TGTGCCAGCAGCTCACAACCGTGGGAAGGGACCGGGGAACTGTTTTTT	CASSSQPWEGTGELFF
TRBD1	TRBV4-3	TRBJ1-2	-	TGCGCCAGCAGCCAAGTCCCGACCGGGACAGATGATGGCTACACCTTC	CASSQVPTGTDDGYTF
-	TRBV27	TRBJ1-5	-	TGTGCCAGCAGTTTAATCCATAGCAATCAGCCCCAGCATTTT	CASSLIHSNQPQHF
-	TRBV7-6	TRBJ2-2	-	TGTGCCAGCAGCCCCCGGATCGGGGGGAACACCGGGGAGCTGTTTTTT	CASSPRIGGNTGELFF
-	TRBV7-9	TRBJ1-1	-	TGTGCCAGCAGCTTAGATTTAAACACTGAAGCTTTCTTT	CASSLDLNTEAFF
-	TRBV3-1/TRBV3-2	TRBJ2-1	-	TGTGCCAGCAGCTCACATGGGAATGAGCAGTTCTTC	CASSSHGNEQFF
-	TRBV28	TRBJ1-5	-	TGTGCCAGCAGTTTCCGGGGCGGTCAGCCCCAGCATTTT	CASSFRGGQPQHF
TRBD1	TRBV19	TRBJ1-3	once	TGTGCCAGTAGTCCCGGGACAGCTGGAAACACCATATATTTT	CASSPGTAGNTIYF
-	TRBV10-3	TRBJ1-1	-	TGTGCCATCAGTGAGCCCGACCAAGCGTTTGAAGCTTTCTTT	CAISEPDQAFEAFF
TRBD1	TRBV7-9	TRBJ1-5	once	TGTGCCAGCAGCCAGACAGGGACAGATGATCAGCCCCAGCATTTT	CASSQTGTDDQPQHF
-	TRBV7-2	TRBJ1-1	few	TGTGCCAGCAGCTTATCAGGGGACACTGAAGCTTTCTTT	CASSLSGDTEAFF
TRBD1	TRBV7-2	TRBJ1-4	-	TGTGCCAGCAGCCTACAGGGGAGGCGGGGTGAAAAACTGTTTTTT	CASSLQGRRGEKLFF
-	TRBV6-5	TRBJ2-7	-	TGTGCCAGCGATCAATGGGGCCCCGCTTACGAGCAGTACTTC	CASDQWGPAYEQYF
-	TRBV20-1	TRBJ1-2	few	TGCAGTGCTAGTTCGTCAGGTGGCTACACCTTC	CSASSSGGYTF
-	TRBV19	TRBJ2-2	-	TGTGCCAGTAGTATAGTGGCGGGACACGGTCCCGGGGAGCTGTTTTTT	CASSIVAGHGPGELFF
-	TRBV18	TRBJ1-1	-	TGTGCCAGCTCACCAATGAGGGGCGAAGTGAACACTGAAGCTTTCTTT	CASSPMRGEVNTEAFF
-	TRBV6-5	TRBJ1-2	-	TGTGCCAGCTCGGGGAGGAGCCACACTAACTATGGCTACACCTTC	CASSGRSHTNYGYTF
-	TRBV28	TRBJ1-2	few	TGTGCCAGCAGCAAAAGCGCGGGATACTATGGCTACACCTTC	CASSKSAGYYGYTF
-	TRBV6-6	TRBJ1-3	-	TGTGCCAGCAGTACCTACAGGCCGGGGGGTGGAAACACCATATATTTT	CASSTYRPGGGNTIYF
TRBD1	TRBV12-3/TRBV12-4	TRBJ2-7	-	TGTGCCAGCAGTCGCGGACAGGGCTACGAGCAGTACTTC	CASSRGQGYEQYF
TRBD2	TRBV5-4	TRBJ2-1	-	TGTGCCAGCAGCTTTTCACTAGCGGGAGGGGACGAGCAGTTCTTC	CASSFSLAGGDEQFF
-	TRBV9	TRBJ1-2	-	TGTGCCAGCAGCGGGGGAGCCTATGGCTACACCTTC	CASSGGAYGYTF
-	TRBV2	TRBJ1-1	few	TGTGCCAGCAGTAAGGGGGGGACTCTGAACACTGAAGCTTTCTTT	CASSKGGTLNTEAFF
TRBD2	TRBV27	TRBJ2-1	-	TGTGCCAGCAGTTTAGGAATCAAGCGGGAGAGGTGGGATGAGCAGTTCTTC	CASSLGIKRERWDEQFF
-	TRBV14	TRBJ2-7	-	TGTGCCAGCAGCCAAGATCAGGGCGAGCAGTACTTC	CASSQDQGEQYF
-	TRBV7-3	TRBJ1-6	few	TGTGCCAGCAGCTTAAGAGGGGATAATTCACCCCTCCACTTT	CASSLRGDNSPLHF
TRBD1	TRBV5-4	TRBJ1-1	-	TGTGCCAGCAGGGACAGGGATATGAACACTGAAGCTTTCTTT	CASRDRDMNTEAFF
-	TRBV7-8	TRBJ1-2	-	TGTGCCAGCAGCTTAGGCGGGCCCAACTATGGCTACACCTTC	CASSLGGPNYGYTF
-	TRBV7-2	TRBJ2-7	-	TGTGCCAGCAGCTTAGTTAGCGGACCCTCCTACGAGCAGTACTTC	CASSLVSGPSYEQYF
TRBD1	TRBV7-3	TRBJ1-6	few	TGTGCCAGCAGCGCGACAGGGGCCTATAATTCACCCCTCCACTTT	CASSATGAYNSPLHF
-	TRBV27	TRBJ1-5	-	TGTGCCAGCAGTCCGCACAGGTATCAGCCCCAGCATTTT	CASSPHRYQPQHF
TRBD1	TRBV13	TRBJ2-6	-	TGTGCCAGCAGCTTGATTGGAGGGACAGGGGCCTCTGGGGCCAACGTCCTGACTTTC	CASSLIGGTGASGANVLTF
TRBD1	TRBV10-2	TRBJ2-2	-	TGCGCCAGCAGGATGGGCCGGACAGGGATCGCGAACACCGGGGAGCTGTTTTTT	CASRMGRTGIANTGELFF
-	TRBV27	TRBJ1-2	-	TGTGCCAGCAGTCCGGGGGGACCCCTAAGGGGCTATGGCTACACCTTC	CASSPGGPLRGYGYTF
-	TRBV7-2	TRBJ1-6	-	TGTGCCAGCAGCTTAGCCCGGGACGGCTATAATTCACCCCTCCACTTT	CASSLARDGYNSPLHF
TRBD1	TRBV4-3	TRBJ1-2	-	TGCGCCAGCAGCCAAGGGGACAGGGGGCTTTATGGCTACACCTTC	CASSQGDRGLYGYTF
-	TRBV6-5	TRBJ2-2	-	TGTGCCAGCAGTCAGGGGTTTGGTAACACCGGGGAGCTGTTTTTT	CASSQGFGNTGELFF
-	TRBV28	TRBJ1-3	-	TGTGCCAGCAGTTTAGGGGGCGGGGACTCTGGAAACACCATATATTTT	CASSLGGGDSGNTIYF
TRBD2	TRBV4-2	TRBJ2-2	few	TGTGCCAGCAGCCAAGATCCAGCGGGAGGGCCCGGGGAGCTGTTTTTT	CASSQDPAGGPGELFF
TRBD2	TRBV5-1	TRBJ2-2	once	TGCGCCAGCAGCCAGGGGACTAGCGGGACTGACGGGGAGCTGTTTTTT	CASSQGTSGTDGELFF
TRBD1	TRBV7-8	TRBJ1-1	-	TGTGCCAGCAGCCTATACAGGGGCTTGGGCACTGAAGCTTTCTTT	CASSLYRGLGTEAFF
-	TRBV27	TRBJ2-3	once	TGTGCCAGCAGTTTGCTAGGCACAGATACGCAGTATTTT	CASSLLGTDTQYF